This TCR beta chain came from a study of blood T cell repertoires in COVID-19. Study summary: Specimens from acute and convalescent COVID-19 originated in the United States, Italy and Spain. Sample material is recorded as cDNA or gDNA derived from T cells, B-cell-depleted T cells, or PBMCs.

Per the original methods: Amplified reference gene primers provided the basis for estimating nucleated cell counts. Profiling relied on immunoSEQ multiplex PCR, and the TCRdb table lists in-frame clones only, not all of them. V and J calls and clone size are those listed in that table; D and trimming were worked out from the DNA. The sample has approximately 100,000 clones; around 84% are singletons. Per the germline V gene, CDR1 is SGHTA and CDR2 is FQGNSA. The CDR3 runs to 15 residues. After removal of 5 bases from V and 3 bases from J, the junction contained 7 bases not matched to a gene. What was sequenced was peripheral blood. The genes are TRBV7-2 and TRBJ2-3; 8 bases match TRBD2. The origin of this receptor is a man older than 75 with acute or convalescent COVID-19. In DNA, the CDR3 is TGTGCCAGCAGCGCAGTAGCGGGATCGACAGATACGCAGTATTTT. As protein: CASSAVAGSTDTQYF.